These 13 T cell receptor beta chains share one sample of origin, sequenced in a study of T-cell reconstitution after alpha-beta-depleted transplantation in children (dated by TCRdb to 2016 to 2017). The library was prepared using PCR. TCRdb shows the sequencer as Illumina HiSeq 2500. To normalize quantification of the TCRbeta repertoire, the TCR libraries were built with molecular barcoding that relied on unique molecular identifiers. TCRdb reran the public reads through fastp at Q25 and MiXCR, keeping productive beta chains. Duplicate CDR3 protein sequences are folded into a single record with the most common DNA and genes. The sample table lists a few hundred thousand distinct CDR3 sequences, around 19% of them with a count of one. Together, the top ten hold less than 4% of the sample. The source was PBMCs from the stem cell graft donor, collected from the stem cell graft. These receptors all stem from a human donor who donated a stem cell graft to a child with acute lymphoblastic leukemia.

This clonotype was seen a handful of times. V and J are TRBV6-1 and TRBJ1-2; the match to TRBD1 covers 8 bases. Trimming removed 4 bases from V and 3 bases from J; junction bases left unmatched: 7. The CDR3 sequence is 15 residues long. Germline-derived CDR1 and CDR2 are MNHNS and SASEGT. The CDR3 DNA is TGTGCCAGCAGTGGAGGGACAGGAGTCTACTATGGCTACACCTTC. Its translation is CASSGGTGVYYGYTF.

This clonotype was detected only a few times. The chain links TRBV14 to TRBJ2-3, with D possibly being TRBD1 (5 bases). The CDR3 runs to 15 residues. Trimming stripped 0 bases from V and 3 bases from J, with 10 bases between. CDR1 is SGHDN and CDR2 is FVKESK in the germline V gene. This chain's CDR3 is CASSQEGQLTDTQYF. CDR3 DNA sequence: TGTGCCAGCAGCCAAGAGGGGCAGCTGACAGATACGCAGTATTTT.

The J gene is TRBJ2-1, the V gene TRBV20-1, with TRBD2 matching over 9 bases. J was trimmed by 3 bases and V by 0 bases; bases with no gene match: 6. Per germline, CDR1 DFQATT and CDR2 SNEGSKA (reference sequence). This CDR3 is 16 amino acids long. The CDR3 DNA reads TGCAGTGCTAGAGATGTAGCGGGAGATTTCTACAATGAGCAGTTCTTC. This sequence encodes CSARDVAGDFYNEQFF.

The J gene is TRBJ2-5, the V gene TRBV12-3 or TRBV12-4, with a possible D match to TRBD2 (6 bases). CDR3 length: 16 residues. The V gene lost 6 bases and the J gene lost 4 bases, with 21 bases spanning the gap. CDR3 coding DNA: TGTGCCAGCAGCTACCCCGGACCATGGGGAGGAGAGACCCAGTACTTC. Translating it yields CASSYPGPWGGETQYF.

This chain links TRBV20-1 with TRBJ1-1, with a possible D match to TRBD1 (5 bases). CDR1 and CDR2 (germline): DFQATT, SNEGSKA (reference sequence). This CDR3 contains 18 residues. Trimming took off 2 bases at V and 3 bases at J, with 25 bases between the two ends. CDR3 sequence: CSARKGRTALLVYTEAFF. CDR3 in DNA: TGCAGTGCTAGAAAGGGGAGGACGGCCTTGTTGGTCTACACTGAAGCTTTCTTT.

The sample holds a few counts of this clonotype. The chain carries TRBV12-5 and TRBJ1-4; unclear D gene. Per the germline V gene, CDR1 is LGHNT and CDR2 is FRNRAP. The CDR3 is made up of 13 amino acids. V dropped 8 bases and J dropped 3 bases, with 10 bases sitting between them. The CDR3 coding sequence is TGTGCTAGTCGCATGGCTCCTAATGAAAAACTGTTTTTT. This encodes CASRMAPNEKLFF.

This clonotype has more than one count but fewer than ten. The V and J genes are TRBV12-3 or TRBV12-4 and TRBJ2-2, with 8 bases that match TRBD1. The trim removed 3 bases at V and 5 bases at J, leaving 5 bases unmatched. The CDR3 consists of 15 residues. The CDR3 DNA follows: TGTGCCAGCAGTTTCACAGGGGGTCGGACCGGGGAGCTGTTTTTT. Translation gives CASSFTGGRTGELFF.

The CDR3 protein is CASSFERARNTEAFF. Here the CDR3 DNA reads TGCGCCAGCAGCTTCGAAAGGGCCAGGAACACTGAAGCTTTCTTT. The rearrangement links TRBV5-1 to TRBJ1-1; D unclear. The CDR3 is made up of 15 amino acids. Germline assignment: CDR1 SGHRS and CDR2 YFSETQ. The germline V and J ends were trimmed by 2 bases and 1 base, with 12 bases remaining between them.

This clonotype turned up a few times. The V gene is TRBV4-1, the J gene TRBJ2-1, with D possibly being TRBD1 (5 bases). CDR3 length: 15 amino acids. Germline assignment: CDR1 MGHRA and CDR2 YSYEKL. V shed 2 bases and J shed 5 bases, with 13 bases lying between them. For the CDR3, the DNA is TGCGCCAGCAGCCAATACGAAGACAGAGACAATGAGCAGTTCTTC. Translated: CASSQYEDRDNEQFF.

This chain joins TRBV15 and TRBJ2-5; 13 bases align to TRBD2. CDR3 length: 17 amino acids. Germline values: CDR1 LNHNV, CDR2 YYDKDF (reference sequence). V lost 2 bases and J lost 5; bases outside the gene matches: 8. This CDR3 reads CATSRSGTSGVWETQYF. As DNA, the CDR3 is TGTGCCACCAGCAGATCCGGGACTAGCGGGGTTTGGGAGACCCAGTACTTC.

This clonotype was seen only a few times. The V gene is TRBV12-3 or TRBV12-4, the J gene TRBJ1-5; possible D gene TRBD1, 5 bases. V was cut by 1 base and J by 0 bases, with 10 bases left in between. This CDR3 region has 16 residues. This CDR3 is CASSLGGRLSNQPQHF. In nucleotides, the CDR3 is TGTGCCAGCAGTTTAGGGGGACGTCTTAGCAATCAGCCCCAGCATTTT.

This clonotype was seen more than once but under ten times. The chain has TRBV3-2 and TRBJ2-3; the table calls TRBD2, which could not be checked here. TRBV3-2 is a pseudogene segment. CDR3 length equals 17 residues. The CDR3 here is CASSPGTSGLSTDTQYF. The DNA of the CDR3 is TGTGCCAGCAGCCCCGGGACTAGCGGGCTATCCACAGATACGCAGTATTTT.

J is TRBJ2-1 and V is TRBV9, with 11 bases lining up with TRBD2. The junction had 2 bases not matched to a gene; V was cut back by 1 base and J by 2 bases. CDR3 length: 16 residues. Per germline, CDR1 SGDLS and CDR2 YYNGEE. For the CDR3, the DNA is TGTGCCAGCAGCGTATCGGGACTAGCGGCCTACAATGAGCAGTTCTTC. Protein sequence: CASSVSGLAAYNEQFF.